This T cell receptor beta chain came from a study of cytomegalovirus exposure and HLA in healthy donors. This clone was seen just once. Its target is not known. Primers for the PCR totalled 60 Vbeta and 13 Jbeta. Assay: immunoSEQ multiplex PCR; the TCRdb copy retains only in-frame clones and omits some. Of about 130,000 clones in the sample, about 73% were seen once. CDR1 SGHRS and CDR2 YFSETQ come from the germline V gene. The CDR3 runs to 16 residues. Deletions cut 0 bases from V and 6 bases from J, with 19 bases between. Study-level points and caveats: HLA alleles showed associations with around 15,000 TCR beta sequences in a later analysis, at a 0.05 false discovery rate. Most subjects had HLA-A and HLA-B alleles reportedly predicted accurately by TCR beta sequences.

These donors counted as nominally healthy when sampled, but unrecorded immune exposures were likely. The sequenced sample was PBMCs. The TCR was taken from a human donor in good health. The V call is TRBV5-1, the J call TRBJ2-7; D remains ambiguous. The CDR3 spells CASSLAQQKLGVEQYF. CDR3 nucleotide sequence: TGCGCCAGCAGCTTGGCCCAACAGAAATTAGGTGTCGAGCAGTACTTC.